This T cell receptor beta chain was identified during a study of blood T cell repertoires in COVID-19. Study-level information: Researchers got acute and convalescent COVID-19 samples from the United States, Italy and Spain. T cells, B-cell-depleted T cells, or PBMCs provided the cDNA or gDNA that served as material.

Method: immunoSEQ multiplex PCR; TCRdb's copy keeps in-frame clones and lacks some. The sample has approximately 110,000 clones, around 80% seen once. The CDR3 consists of 16 residues. The germline V gene encodes CDR1 KGHDR and CDR2 SFDVKD. The V segment lost 3 bases and the J segment 3 bases; nucleotides outside the gene matches: 7. The rearrangement uses TRBV24-1 and TRBJ1-5; TRBD1 agrees at 7 bases. Sequencing input: peripheral blood. The sequence was collected from a woman between 65 and 79 years old with acute or convalescent COVID-19. CDR3 nucleotide sequence: TGTGCCACCAGTGATCCGACCGGGACAGACAATCAGCCCCAGCATTTT. Its translation is CATSDPTGTDNQPQHF.